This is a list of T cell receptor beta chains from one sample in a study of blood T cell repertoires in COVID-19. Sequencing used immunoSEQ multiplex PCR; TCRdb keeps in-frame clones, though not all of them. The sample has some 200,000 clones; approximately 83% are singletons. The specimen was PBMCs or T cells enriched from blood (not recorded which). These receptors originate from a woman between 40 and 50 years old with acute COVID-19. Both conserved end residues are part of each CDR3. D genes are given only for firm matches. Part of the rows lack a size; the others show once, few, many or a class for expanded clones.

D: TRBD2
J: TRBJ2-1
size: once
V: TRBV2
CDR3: CASSERLAGRNYEQFF
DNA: TGTGCCAGCAGTGAGAGGCTAGCGGGACGGAACTATGAGCAGTTCTTC

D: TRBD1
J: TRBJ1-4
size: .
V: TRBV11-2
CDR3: CASSHRGTATNEKLFF
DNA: TGTGCCAGCAGCCACAGGGGAACCGCAACTAATGAAAAACTGTTTTTT

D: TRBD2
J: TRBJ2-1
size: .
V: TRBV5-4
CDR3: CASSSLAGGSYNEQFF
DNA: TGTGCCAGCAGCTCGTTAGCGGGAGGGTCCTACAATGAGCAGTTCTTC

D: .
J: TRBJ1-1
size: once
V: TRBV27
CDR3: CASSLGRGFEAFF
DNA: TGTGCCAGCAGTTTAGGCAGGGGTTTTGAAGCTTTCTTT

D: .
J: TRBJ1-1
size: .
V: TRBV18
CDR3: CASSPQLTTEAFF
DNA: TGTGCCAGCTCACCACAGCTTACCACTGAAGCTTTCTTT

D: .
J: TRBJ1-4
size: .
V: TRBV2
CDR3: CATGRGKNEKLFF
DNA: TGTGCCACCGGACGGGGGAAGAATGAAAAACTGTTTTTT

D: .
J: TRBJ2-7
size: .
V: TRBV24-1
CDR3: CATSDLATNEQYF
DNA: TGTGCCACCAGTGACCTAGCTACTAACGAGCAGTACTTC

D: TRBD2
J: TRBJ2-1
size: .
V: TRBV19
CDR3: CASSVLAGGHNEQFF
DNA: TGTGCCAGTAGTGTACTAGCGGGGGGTCACAATGAGCAGTTCTTC

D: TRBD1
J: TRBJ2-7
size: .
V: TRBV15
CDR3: CATSRVGTGPYEQYF
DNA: TGTGCCACCAGCAGAGTAGGGACAGGCCCCTACGAGCAGTACTTC

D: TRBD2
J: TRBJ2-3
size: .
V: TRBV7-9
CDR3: CASSREADTQYF
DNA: TGTGCCAGCAGTCGGGAGGCAGATACGCAGTATTTT

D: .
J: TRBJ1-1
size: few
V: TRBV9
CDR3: CASSVGPFIEEAFF
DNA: TGTGCCAGCAGCGTAGGCCCCTTCATAGAAGAAGCTTTCTTT

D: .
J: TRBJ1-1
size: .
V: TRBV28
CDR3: CASSLNSLNTEAFF
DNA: TGTGCCAGCAGTTTAAACAGTTTGAACACTGAAGCTTTCTTT

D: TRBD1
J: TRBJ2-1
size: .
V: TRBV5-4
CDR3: CASSLGGSTGNNEQFF
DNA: TGTGCCAGCAGCTTGGGAGGGTCGACAGGGAACAATGAGCAGTTCTTC

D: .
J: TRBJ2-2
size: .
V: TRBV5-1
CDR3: CASSLGLEGTGELFF
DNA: TGCGCCAGCAGCTTGGGACTAGAGGGCACCGGGGAGCTGTTTTTT

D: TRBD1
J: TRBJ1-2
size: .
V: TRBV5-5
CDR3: CATTEGQGDYGYTF
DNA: TGTGCCACTACCGAAGGACAGGGGGACTATGGCTACACCTTC

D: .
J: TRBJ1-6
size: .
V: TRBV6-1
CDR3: CASSADKALYNSPLHF
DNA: TGTGCCAGCAGTGCAGACAAAGCCCTCTATAATTCACCCCTCCACTTT

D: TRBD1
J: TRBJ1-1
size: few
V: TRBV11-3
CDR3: CASSDRDQGGYANTEAFF
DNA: TGTGCCAGCAGCGACCGGGACCAGGGGGGATATGCGAACACTGAAGCTTTCTTT

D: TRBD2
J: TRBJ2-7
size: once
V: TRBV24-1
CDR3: CATSEGLAGLYEQYF
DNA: TGTGCCACCAGTGAGGGGCTAGCGGGCCTTTACGAGCAGTACTTC

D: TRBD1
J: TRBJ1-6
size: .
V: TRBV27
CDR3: CASSLDRVNSPLHF
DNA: TGTGCCAGCAGTTTAGACAGGGTAAATTCACCCCTCCACTTT